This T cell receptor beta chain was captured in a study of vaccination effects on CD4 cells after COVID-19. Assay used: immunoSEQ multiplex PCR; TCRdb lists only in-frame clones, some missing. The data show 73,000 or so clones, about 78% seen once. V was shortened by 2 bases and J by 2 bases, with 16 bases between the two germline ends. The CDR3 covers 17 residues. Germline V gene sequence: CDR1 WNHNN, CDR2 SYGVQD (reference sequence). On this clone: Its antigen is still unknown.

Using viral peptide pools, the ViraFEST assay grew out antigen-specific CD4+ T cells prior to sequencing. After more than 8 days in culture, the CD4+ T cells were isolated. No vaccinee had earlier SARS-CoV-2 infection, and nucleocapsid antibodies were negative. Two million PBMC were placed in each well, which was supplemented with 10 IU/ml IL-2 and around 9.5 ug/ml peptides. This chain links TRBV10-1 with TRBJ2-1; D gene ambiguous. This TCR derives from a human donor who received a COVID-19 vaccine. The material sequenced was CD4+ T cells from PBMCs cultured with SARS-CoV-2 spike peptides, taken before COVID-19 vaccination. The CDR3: CASSEGGHPRTYNEQFF. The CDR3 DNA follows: TGCGCCAGCAGTGAGGGTGGGCACCCTCGGACCTACAATGAGCAGTTCTTC.